These 12 T cell receptor beta chains originate from one sample sequenced in a study of control samples from healthy donors and cancer patients. Assay used: immunoSEQ multiplex PCR; TCRdb lists only in-frame clones, some missing. The table has approximately 190,000 clones, roughly nine tenths seen once. The sequenced sample was blood. The receptors were sampled from a man aged 25 to 45 in good health.

This rearrangement joins TRBV5-1 to TRBJ2-1, with D perhaps matching TRBD1 (6 bases). The germline V gene has CDR1 SGHRS and CDR2 YFSETQ. The CDR3 is 15 amino acids. V was trimmed by 3 bases and J by 0 bases, leaving 10 bases between them. The CDR3 DNA is TGCGCCAGCAGCTACCGGGACAACTCCTACAATGAGCAGTTCTTC. Encoded protein: CASSYRDNSYNEQFF. The entire variable domain, with the rest obtained from reference TRBV5-1 and TRBJ2-1, is as follows: KAGVTQTPRYLIKTRGQQVTLSCSPISGHRSVSWYQQTPGQGLQFLFEYFSETQRNKGNFPGRFSGRQFSNSRSEMNVSTLELGDSALYLCASSYRDNSYNEQFFGPGTRLTVL.

The J gene is TRBJ2-1, the V gene TRBV19, with TRBD1 matching 12 bases. CDR1 LNHDA and CDR2 SQIVND come from the germline V gene (reference sequence). The CDR3 is 16 residues long. The V and J ends lost 6 bases and 6 bases, in that order; junction bases with no gene match: 9. CDR3 DNA: TGTGCCAGTAGCCCCAGGGGACAGGGGGCAATCAATGAGCAGTTCTTC. Amino acids: CASSPRGQGAINEQFF.

The rearrangement uses TRBV5-1 and TRBJ2-1; D is possibly TRBD2 (6 bases). Germline V gene sequence: CDR1 SGHRS, CDR2 YFSETQ. Trimming stripped 4 bases from V and 2 bases from J, with 13 bases between. CDR3 size: 15 residues. The CDR3 loop reads CASSGGREAYNEQFF. In nucleotides, the CDR3 is TGCGCCAGCAGCGGGGGTAGGGAGGCCTACAATGAGCAGTTCTTC.

This clone turned up a few times. J is TRBJ2-7 and V is TRBV25-1; no definite D call. This CDR3 has 9 amino acids. Germline-derived CDR1 and CDR2 are MGHDK and SYGVNS. Trimming took off 11 bases at V and 5 bases at J, with 7 bases between the two ends. The CDR3 spells CAGRDEQYF. Written as DNA, the CDR3 is TGTGCCGGTAGGGACGAGCAGTACTTC.

V and J are TRBV6-4 and TRBJ2-3, with 9 bases aligning to TRBD2. From germline, CDR1 is MRHNA and CDR2 SNTAGT. The trim removed 2 bases at V and 6 bases at J, leaving 9 bases unmatched. The CDR3 contains 16 residues. CDR3 region: CASSDVSAGGLDTQYF. CDR3 bases: TGTGCCAGCAGTGACGTCTCGGCGGGGGGGCTGGATACGCAGTATTTT.

The chain links TRBV11-3 to TRBJ2-1; 7 bases fit TRBD1. Germline V gene sequence: CDR1 SGHNT, CDR2 YENEEA. Unmatched junction bases numbered 7, after V lost 6 bases and J lost 5 bases. CDR3 length equals 14 residues. This CDR3 is CASSFGTVDNEQFF. Here the CDR3 DNA reads TGTGCCAGCAGTTTTGGGACAGTTGACAATGAGCAGTTCTTC.

The V and J genes are TRBV29-1 and TRBJ1-1; D not certain. The V gene lost 6 bases and the J gene lost 6 bases, with 20 bases spanning the gap. The germline gives CDR1 SQVTM, CDR2 ANQGSEA. The CDR3 length is 14 residues. The CDR3 sequence is CSVHALPREAEAFF. The CDR3, as DNA: TGCAGCGTCCACGCACTCCCCCGTGAGGCTGAAGCTTTCTTT. The whole variable domain, filled in from reference TRBV29-1 and TRBJ1-1, reads SAVISQKPSRDICQRGTSLTIQCQVDSQVTMMFWYRQQPGQSLTLIATANQGSEATYESGFVIDKFPISRPNLTFSTLTVSNMSPEDSSIYLCSVHALPREAEAFFGQGTRLTVV.

V is TRBV7-8 and J is TRBJ2-7; D gene unclear. The V end lost 2 bases, the J end lost 0 bases, and 8 bases lay between the germline ends. Per the germline V gene, CDR1 is SGHVS and CDR2 is FQNEAQ. This CDR3 contains 14 residues. The CDR3 nucleotides are TGTGCCAGCAGCTTACTCCAAAGCTCCTACGAGCAGTACTTC. This translates into CASSLLQSSYEQYF.

J is TRBJ1-2 and V is TRBV12-3 or TRBV12-4; the match to TRBD1 covers 7 bases. The CDR3 sequence is 11 residues long. V was pared by 5 bases and J by 8 bases, with 2 bases of the junction left unmatched. CDR3 sequence reads: CASSQGEGYTF. The DNA for the CDR3 is TGTGCCAGCAGTCAGGGGGAGGGCTACACCTTC.

CDR3 bases: TGTGCCAGCAGCAAAGCACTTCGGGGGTCCACCGGGGAGCTGTTTTTT. Its protein product is CASSKALRGSTGELFF. This rearrangement joins TRBV21-1 to TRBJ2-2; TRBD2 is the table's D call and was not checked against the DNA. TRBV21-1 is a pseudogene locus. The CDR3 runs to 16 residues.

The J gene is TRBJ1-2, the V gene TRBV29-1; possibly TRBD1 for D (5 bases). From germline, CDR1 is SQVTM and CDR2 ANQGSEA. V lost 1 base and J 3 bases, leaving 12 bases between the germline ends. This CDR3 has 14 amino acids. CDR3 region: CSVEGGTHHYGYTF. DNA of the CDR3: TGCAGCGTTGAAGGAGGGACCCACCACTATGGCTACACCTTC.

This chain connects TRBV29-1 to TRBJ1-5, with D possibly matching TRBD1 (5 bases). The V gene lost 4 bases and the J gene lost 2 bases, with 6 bases spanning the gap. CDR3 size: 12 residues. CDR1 SQVTM and CDR2 ANQGSEA come from the germline V gene. CDR3 sequence reads: CSVVTGNQPQHF. CDR3 coding DNA: TGCAGCGTTGTGACAGGCAATCAGCCCCAGCATTTT. The entire variable domain, with the rest obtained from reference TRBV29-1 and TRBJ1-5, is as follows: SAVISQKPSRDICQRGTSLTIQCQVDSQVTMMFWYRQQPGQSLTLIATANQGSEATYESGFVIDKFPISRPNLTFSTLTVSNMSPEDSSIYLCSVVTGNQPQHFGDGTRLSIL.